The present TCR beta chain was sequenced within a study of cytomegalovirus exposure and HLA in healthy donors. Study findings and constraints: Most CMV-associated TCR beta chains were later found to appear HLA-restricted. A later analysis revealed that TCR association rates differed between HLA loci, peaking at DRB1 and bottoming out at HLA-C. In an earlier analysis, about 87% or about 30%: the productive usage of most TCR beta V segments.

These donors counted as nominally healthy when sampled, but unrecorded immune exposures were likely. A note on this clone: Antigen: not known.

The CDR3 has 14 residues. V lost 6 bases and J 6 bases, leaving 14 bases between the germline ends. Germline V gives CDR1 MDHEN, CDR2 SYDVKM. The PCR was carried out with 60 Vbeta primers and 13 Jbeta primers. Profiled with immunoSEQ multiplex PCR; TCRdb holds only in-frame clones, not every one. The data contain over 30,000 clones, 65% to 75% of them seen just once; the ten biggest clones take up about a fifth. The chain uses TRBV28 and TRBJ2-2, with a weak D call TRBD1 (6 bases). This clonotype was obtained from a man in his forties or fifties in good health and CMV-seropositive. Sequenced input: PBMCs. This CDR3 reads CASRTQGFAGELFF. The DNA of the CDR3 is TGTGCCAGCAGGACACAGGGTTTTGCCGGGGAGCTGTTTTTT.